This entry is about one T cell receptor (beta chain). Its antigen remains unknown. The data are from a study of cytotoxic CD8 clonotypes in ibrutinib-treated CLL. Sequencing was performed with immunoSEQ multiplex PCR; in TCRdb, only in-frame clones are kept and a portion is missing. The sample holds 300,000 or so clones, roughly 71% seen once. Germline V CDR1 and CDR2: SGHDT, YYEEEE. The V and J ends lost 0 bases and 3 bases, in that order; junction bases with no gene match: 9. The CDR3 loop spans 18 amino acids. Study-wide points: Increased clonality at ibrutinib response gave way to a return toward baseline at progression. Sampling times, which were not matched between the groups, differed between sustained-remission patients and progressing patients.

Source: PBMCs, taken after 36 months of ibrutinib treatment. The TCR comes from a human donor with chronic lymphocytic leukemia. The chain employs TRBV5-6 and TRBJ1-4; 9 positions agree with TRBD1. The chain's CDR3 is CASSLESGQGFPNEKLFF. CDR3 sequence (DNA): TGTGCCAGCAGCTTGGAGTCGGGACAGGGATTTCCTAATGAAAAACTGTTTTTT.